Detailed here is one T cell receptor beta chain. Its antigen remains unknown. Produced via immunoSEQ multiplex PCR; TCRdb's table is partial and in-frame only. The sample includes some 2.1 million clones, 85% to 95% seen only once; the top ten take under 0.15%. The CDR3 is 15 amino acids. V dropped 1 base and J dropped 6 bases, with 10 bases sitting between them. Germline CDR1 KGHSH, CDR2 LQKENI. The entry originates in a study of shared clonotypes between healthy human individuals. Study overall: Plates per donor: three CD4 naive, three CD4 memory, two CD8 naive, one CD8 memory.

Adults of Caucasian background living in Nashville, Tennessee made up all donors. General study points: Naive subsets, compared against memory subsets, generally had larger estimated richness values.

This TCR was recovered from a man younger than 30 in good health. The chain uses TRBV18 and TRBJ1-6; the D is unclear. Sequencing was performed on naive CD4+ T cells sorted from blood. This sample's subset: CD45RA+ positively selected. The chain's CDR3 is CASSPRSEPNSPLHF. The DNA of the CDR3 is TGTGCCAGCTCACCACGATCCGAACCTAATTCACCCCTCCACTTT.